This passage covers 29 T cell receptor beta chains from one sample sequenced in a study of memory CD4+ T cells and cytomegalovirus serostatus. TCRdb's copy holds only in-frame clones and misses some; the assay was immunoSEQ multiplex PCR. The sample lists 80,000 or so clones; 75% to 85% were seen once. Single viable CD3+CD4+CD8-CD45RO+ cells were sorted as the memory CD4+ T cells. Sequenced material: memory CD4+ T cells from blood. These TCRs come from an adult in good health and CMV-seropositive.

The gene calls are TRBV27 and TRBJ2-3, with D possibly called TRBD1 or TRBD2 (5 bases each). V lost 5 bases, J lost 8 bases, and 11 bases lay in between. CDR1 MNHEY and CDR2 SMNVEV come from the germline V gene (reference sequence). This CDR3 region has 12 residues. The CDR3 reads CASSKTGGTQYF. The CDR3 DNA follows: TGTGCCAGCAGTAAAACAGGAGGTACGCAGTATTTT.

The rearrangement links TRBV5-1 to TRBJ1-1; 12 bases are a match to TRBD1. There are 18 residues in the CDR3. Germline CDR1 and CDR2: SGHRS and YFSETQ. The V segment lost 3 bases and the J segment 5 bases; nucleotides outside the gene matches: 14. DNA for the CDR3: TGCGCCAGCAGCTCCCGCCTACCGGGACAGGGGGCTGGAACTGAAGCTTTCTTT. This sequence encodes CASSSRLPGQGAGTEAFF.

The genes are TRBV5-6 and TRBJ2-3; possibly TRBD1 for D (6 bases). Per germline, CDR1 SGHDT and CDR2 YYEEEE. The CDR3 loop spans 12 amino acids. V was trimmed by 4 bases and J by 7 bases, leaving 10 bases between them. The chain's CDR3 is CASSPDSYTQYF. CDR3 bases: TGTGCCAGCAGCCCGGACAGCTATACGCAGTATTTT.

The CDR3 coding sequence is TGTGCCAGCACGGCCGCCGGGAAACAGGTTAGCGCGCAGTATTTT. It specifies CASTAAGKQVSAQYF. The chain couples TRBV2 to TRBJ2-3; perhaps D is TRBD1 or TRBD2 (5 bases each). The germline V gene encodes CDR1 SNHLY and CDR2 FYNNEI. Trimming stripped 7 bases from V and 10 bases from J, with 24 bases between. CDR3 length equals 15 residues.

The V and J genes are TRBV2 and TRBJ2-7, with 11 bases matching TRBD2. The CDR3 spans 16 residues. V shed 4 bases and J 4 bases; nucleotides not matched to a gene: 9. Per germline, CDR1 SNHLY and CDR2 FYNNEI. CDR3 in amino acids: CASSGRLAGTRYEQYF. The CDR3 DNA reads TGTGCCAGCAGTGGCAGACTAGCGGGGACCAGATACGAGCAGTACTTC. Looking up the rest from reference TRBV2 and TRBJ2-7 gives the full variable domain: EPEVTQTPSHQVTQMGQEVILRCVPISNHLYFYWYRQILGQKVEFLVSFYNNEISEKSEIFDDQFSVERPDGSNFTLKIRSTKLEDSAMYFCASSGRLAGTRYEQYFGPGTRLTVT.

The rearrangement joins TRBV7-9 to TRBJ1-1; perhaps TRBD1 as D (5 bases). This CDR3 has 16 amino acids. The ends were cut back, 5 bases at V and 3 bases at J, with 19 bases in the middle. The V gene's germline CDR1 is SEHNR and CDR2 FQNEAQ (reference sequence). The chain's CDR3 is CASSPVGDVSHTEAFF. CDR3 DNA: TGTGCCAGCAGCCCCGTAGGGGACGTGTCGCACACTGAAGCTTTCTTT.

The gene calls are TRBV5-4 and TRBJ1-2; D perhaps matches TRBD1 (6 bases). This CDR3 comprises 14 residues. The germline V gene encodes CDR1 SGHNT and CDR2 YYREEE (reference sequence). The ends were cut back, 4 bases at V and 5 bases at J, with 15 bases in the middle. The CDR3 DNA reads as TGTGCCAGCAGCCCCGGACAGAGCTCATATGGCTACACCTTC. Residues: CASSPGQSSYGYTF.

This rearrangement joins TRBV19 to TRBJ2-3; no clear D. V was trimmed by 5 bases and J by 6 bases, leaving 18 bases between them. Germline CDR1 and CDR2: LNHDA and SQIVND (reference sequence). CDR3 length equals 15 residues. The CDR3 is CASSSGSLRTDTQYF. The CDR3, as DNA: TGTGCCAGTAGTTCGGGCTCCCTTAGGACCGATACGCAGTATTTT.

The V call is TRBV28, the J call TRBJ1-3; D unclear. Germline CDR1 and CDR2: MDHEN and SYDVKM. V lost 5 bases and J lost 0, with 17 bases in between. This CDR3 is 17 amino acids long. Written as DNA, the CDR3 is TGTGCCAGCAGTCCCCCGGGCGGCTCCTCCTCTGGAAACACCATATATTTT. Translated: CASSPPGGSSSGNTIYF.

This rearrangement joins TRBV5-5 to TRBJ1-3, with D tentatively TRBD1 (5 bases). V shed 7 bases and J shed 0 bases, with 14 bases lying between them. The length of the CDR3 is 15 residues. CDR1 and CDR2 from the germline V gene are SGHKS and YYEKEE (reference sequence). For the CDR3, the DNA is TGTGCCAGCGGGACTTCCGCGGGCTCTGGAAACACCATATATTTT. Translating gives CASGTSAGSGNTIYF.

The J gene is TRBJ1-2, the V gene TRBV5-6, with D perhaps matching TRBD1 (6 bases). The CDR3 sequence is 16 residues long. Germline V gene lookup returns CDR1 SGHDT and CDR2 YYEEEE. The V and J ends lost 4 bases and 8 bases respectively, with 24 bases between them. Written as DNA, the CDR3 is TGTGCCAGCAGCCGCTTACTCGGGACAACCACAGGGGGCTACACCTTC. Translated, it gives CASSRLLGTTTGGYTF.

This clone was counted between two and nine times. CDR3 region: CASSLGTAPDTQYF. CDR3 in DNA: TGTGCCAGCAGCCTCGGGACAGCTCCAGATACGCAGTATTTT. The chain carries TRBV7-2 and TRBJ2-3, with 7 bases identical to TRBD1. The CDR3 covers 14 residues. The junction had 6 bases not matched to a gene; V was cut back by 5 bases and J by 4 bases. CDR1 and CDR2 from the germline V gene are SGHTA and FQGNSA. Combining the CDR3 with reference TRBV7-2 and TRBJ2-3 gives the whole variable domain GAGVSQSPSNKVTEKGKDVELRCDPISGHTALYWYRQSLGQGLEFLIYFQGNSAPDKSGLPSDRFSAERTGGSVSTLTIQRTQQEDSAVYLCASSLGTAPDTQYFGPGTRLTVL.

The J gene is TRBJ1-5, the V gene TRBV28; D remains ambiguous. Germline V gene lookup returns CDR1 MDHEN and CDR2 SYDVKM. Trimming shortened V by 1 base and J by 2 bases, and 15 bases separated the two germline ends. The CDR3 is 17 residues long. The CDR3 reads CASSLFDTPRRNQPQHF. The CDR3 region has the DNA TGTGCCAGCAGTTTATTCGATACCCCGCGGCGCAATCAGCCCCAGCATTTT. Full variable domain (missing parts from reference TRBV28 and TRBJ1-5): DVKVTQSSRYLVKRTGEKVFLECVQDMDHENMFWYRQDPGLGLRLIYFSYDVKMKEKGDIPEGYSVSREKKERFSLILESASTNQTSMYLCASSLFDTPRRNQPQHFGDGTRLSIL.

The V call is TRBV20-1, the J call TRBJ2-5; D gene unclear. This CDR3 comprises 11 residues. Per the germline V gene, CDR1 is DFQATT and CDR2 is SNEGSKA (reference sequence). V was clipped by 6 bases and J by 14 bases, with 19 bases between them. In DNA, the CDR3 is TGCAGTGCGTCGGTCGCGGAAACGACCTACTTC. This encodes CSASVAETTYF.

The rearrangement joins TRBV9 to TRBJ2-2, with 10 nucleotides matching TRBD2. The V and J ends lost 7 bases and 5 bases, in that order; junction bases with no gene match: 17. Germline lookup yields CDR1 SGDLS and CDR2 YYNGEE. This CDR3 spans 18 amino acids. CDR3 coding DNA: TGTGCCAGCCCCCACTTAGGTAGCGGGAGGAAAGGGACCGGGGAGCTGTTTTTT. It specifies CASPHLGSGRKGTGELFF. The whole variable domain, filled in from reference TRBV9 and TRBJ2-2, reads DSGVTQTPKHLITATGQRVTLRCSPRSGDLSVYWYQQSLDQGLQFLIQYYNGEERAKGNILERFSAQQFPDLHSELNLSSLELGDSALYFCASPHLGSGRKGTGELFFGEGSRLTVL.

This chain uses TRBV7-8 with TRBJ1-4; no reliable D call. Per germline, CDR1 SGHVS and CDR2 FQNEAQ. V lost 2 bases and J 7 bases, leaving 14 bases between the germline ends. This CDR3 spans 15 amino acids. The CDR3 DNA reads TGTGCCAGCAGCTTATTACTGCCTTCGGGTGAAAAACTGTTTTTT. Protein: CASSLLLPSGEKLFF.

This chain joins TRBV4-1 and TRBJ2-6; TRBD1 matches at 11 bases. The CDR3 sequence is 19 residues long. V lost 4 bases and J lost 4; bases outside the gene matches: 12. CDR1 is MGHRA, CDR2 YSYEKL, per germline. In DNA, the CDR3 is TGCGCCAGCAGCCGTAACAAAGGGACAGGGGGTTCAGGGGCCAACGTCCTGACTTTC. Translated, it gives CASSRNKGTGGSGANVLTF.

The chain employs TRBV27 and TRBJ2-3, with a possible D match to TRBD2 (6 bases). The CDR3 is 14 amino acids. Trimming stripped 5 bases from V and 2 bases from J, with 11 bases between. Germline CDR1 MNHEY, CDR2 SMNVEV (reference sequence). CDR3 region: CASSRSGYTDTQYF. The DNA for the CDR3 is TGTGCCAGCAGTCGAAGCGGGTACACAGATACGCAGTATTTT.

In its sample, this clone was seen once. In nucleotides, the CDR3 is TGTGCCAGCAGCTTGTCAGTGAGCTCCTACAATGAGCAGTTCTTC. Translating gives CASSLSVSSYNEQFF. The chain has TRBV5-4 and TRBJ2-1; no clear D. There are 15 residues in the CDR3. V dropped 1 base and J dropped 0 bases, with 8 bases sitting between them. CDR1 is SGHNT, CDR2 YYREEE, per germline (reference sequence).

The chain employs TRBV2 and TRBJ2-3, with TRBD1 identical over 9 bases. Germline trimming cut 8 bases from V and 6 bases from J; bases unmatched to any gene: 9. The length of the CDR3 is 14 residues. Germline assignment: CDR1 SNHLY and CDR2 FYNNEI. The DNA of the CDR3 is TGTGCCAGCGGCCAGGGACAGGGAAGGGATACGCAGTATTTT. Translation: CASGQGQGRDTQYF.

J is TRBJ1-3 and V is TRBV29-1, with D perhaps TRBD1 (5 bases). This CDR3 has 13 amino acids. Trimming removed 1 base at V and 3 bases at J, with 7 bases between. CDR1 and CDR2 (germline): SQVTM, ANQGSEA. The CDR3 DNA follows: TGCAGCGTTGAAGGACAGAGTGGAAACACCATATATTTT. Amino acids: CSVEGQSGNTIYF.

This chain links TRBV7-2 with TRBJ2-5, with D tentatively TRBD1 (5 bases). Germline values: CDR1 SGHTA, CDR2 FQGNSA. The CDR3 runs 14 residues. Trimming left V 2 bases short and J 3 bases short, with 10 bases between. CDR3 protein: CASSLFRAEETQYF. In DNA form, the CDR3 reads TGTGCCAGCAGCTTATTCAGGGCGGAAGAGACCCAGTACTTC.

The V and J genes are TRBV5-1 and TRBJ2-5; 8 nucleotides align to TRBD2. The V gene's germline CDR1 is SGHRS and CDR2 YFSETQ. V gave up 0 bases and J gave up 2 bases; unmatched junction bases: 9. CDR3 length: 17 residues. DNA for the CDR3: TGCGCCAGCAGCTTGGGTCTACTAGCGGAGATACAAGAGACCCAGTACTTC. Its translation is CASSLGLLAEIQETQYF.

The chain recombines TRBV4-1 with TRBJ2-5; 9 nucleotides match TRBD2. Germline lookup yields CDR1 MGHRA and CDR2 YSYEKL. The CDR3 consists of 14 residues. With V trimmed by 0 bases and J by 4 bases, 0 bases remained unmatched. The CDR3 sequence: CASSQDSGRETQYF. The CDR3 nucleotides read TGCGCCAGCAGCCAAGATAGCGGGAGAGAGACCCAGTACTTC.

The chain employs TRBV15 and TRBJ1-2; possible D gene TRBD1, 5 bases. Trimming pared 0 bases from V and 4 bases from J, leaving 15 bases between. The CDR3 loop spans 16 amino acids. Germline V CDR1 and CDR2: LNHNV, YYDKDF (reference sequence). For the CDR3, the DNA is TGTGCCACCAGCAGAGATCACTCAGGGTCTTCCTATGGCTACACCTTC. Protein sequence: CATSRDHSGSSYGYTF.

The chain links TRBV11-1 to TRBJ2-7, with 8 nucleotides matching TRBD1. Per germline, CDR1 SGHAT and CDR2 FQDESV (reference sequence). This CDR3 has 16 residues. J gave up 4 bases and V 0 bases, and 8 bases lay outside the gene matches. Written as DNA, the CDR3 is TGTGCCAGCAGCTTAGCCCCGGACAGGGCGAAGTACGAGCAGTACTTC. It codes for CASSLAPDRAKYEQYF. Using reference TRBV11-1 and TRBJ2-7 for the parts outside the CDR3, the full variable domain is EAEVAQSPRYKITEKSQAVAFWCDPISGHATLYWYRQILGQGPELLVQFQDESVVDDSQLPKDRFSAERLKGVDSTLKIQPAELGDSAMYLCASSLAPDRAKYEQYFGPGTRLTVT.

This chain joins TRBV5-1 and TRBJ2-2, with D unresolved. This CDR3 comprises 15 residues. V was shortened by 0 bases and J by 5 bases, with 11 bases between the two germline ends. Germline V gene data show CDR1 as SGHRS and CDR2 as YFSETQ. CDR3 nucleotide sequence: TGCGCCAGCAGCTTGGAAGCGACGATGACCGGGGAGCTGTTTTTT. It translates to CASSLEATMTGELFF.

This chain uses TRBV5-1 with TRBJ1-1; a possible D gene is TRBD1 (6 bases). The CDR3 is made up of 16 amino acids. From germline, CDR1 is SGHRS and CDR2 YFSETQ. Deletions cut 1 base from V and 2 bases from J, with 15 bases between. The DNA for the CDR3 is TGCGCCAGCAGCTTGTCGCGGGGGGCCGTCAACACTGAAGCTTTCTTT. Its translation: CASSLSRGAVNTEAFF.

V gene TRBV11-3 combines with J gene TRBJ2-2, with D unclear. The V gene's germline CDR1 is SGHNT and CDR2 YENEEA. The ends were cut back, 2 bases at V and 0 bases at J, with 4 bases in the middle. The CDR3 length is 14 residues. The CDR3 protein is CASSLFTNTGELFF. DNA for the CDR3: TGTGCCAGCAGCTTATTTACGAACACCGGGGAGCTGTTTTTT.